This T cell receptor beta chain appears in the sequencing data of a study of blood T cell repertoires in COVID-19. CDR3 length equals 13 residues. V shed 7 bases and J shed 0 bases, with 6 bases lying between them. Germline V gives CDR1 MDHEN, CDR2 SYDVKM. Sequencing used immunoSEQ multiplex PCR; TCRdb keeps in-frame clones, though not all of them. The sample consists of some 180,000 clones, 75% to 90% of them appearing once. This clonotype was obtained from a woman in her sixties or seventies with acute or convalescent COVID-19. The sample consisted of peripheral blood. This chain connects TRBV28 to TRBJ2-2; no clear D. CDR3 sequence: CASNPTNTGELFF. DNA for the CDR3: TGTGCCAGCAATCCAACGAACACCGGGGAGCTGTTTTTT.